This T cell receptor beta chain was captured by sequencing in a study of shared clonotypes between healthy human individuals. The overall study: CD4 naive and memory got three plates each, CD8 naive two, CD8 memory one.

The J segment lost 7 bases and the V segment lost 1 base, leaving 2 bases of the junction unmatched. Germline CDR1 is SGHRS and CDR2 is YFSETQ. CDR3 length: 14 residues. Participating donors were healthy, HIV-negative adults free of recent acute infections or vaccinations. Adult Caucasians living in Nashville, Tennessee made up all of the donors. Libraries were prepared by immunoSEQ multiplex PCR; TCRdb keeps only in-frame clonotypes and omits some of them. This sample has millions of clones, with roughly 94% found just once. Concerning this clone itself: In the same sample, other DNA sequences code for this CDR3.

V usage is TRBV5-1 and J usage is TRBJ2-1; 10 bases map to TRBD2. Material for sequencing was naive CD4+ T cells sorted from blood. Subset: CD45RA+ positively selected. The sequence derives from a man aged 18 to 29 in good health. CDR3 sequence (DNA): TGCGCCAGCAGCTTGCCAGCGGGAGGGAATGAGCAGTTCTTC. Translating gives CASSLPAGGNEQFF.